What follows are 26 T cell receptor beta chains derived from one specimen sequenced in a study of graft-versus-host responses after intestinal transplantation. Assay used: immunoSEQ multiplex PCR; TCRdb lists only in-frame clones, some missing. The data show 35,000 to 45,000 clones, roughly 95% seen once. Their cognate antigens are unknown. The sequencing used unstimulated CD4+ T cells sorted from spleen or lymph node cells, collected before transplant. All receptors derive from a human donor who was the organ donor for an intestinal transplant.

The chain links TRBV7-2 to TRBJ2-1, with 7 bases that match TRBD1. The trim removed 5 bases at V and 6 bases at J, leaving 10 bases unmatched. The CDR3 has 15 amino acids. CDR1 and CDR2 (germline): SGHTA, FQGNSA. The chain's CDR3 is CASSGTRGGFNEQFF. The CDR3 DNA follows: TGTGCCAGCAGCGGTACCCGAGGGGGCTTCAATGAGCAGTTCTTC.

The V call is TRBV7-2, the J call TRBJ2-2; 11 bases align to TRBD1. The CDR3 spans 15 residues. The germline V gene has CDR1 SGHTA and CDR2 FQGNSA. V lost 6 bases, J lost 4 bases, and 4 bases stayed unmatched. CDR3 sequence reads: CASRRTGGSTGELFF. CDR3 DNA sequence: TGTGCCAGCAGACGGACAGGGGGCTCCACCGGGGAGCTGTTTTTT.

The chain carries TRBV7-2 and TRBJ2-3; 10 bases match TRBD2. The junction had 5 bases not matched to a gene; V was cut back by 4 bases and J by 4 bases. The CDR3 is 15 amino acids. Germline assignment: CDR1 SGHTA and CDR2 FQGNSA. The CDR3 DNA reads as TGTGCCAGCAGCTATAGCGGGGGGTTCGCAGATACGCAGTATTTT. Translated: CASSYSGGFADTQYF.

This CDR3 is CASSLRDTQYF. The CDR3 DNA follows: TGTGCCAGCAGCTTAAGGGATACGCAGTATTTT. The chain has TRBV7-8 and TRBJ2-3, with D uncertain. Trimming left V 2 bases short and J 6 bases short, with 3 bases between. CDR3 length: 11 amino acids. Germline V gives CDR1 SGHVS, CDR2 FQNEAQ.

The chain is built from TRBV10-3 and TRBJ2-5, with D possibly matching TRBD1 (5 bases). The CDR3 totals 13 residues. Between the trimmed V and J ends, which lost 5 bases and 2 bases, there was a span of 9 bases. Germline CDR1 is ENHRY and CDR2 is SYGVKD. CDR3 amino acids: CAISLGQQETQYF. CDR3 bases: TGTGCCATCAGTCTGGGGCAACAAGAGACCCAGTACTTC.

This chain connects TRBV7-9 to TRBJ1-5, with no clear D. Trimming stripped 5 bases from V and 4 bases from J, with 12 bases between. The CDR3 length is 14 residues. The germline V gene encodes CDR1 SEHNR and CDR2 FQNEAQ (reference sequence). The CDR3 sequence is CASSMDPVNQPQHF. The CDR3 DNA follows: TGTGCCAGCAGCATGGATCCGGTTAATCAGCCCCAGCATTTT.

This clone has just one count. The genes are TRBV10-3 and TRBJ2-3; no clear D. Germline V gene lookup returns CDR1 ENHRY and CDR2 SYGVKD. This CDR3 has 12 amino acids. Trimming removed 4 bases at V and 1 base at J, with 3 bases between. CDR3 in DNA: TGTGCCATCAGTGGGGGCACAGATACGCAGTATTTT. This translates into CAISGGTDTQYF.

This chain's CDR3 is CASSPHGVNTEAFF. CDR3 in DNA: TGTGCCAGCAGCCCCCACGGGGTGAACACTGAAGCTTTCTTT. The chain combines TRBV9 with TRBJ1-1; D uncertain. Between the trimmed V and J ends, which lost 4 bases and 0 bases, there was a span of 10 bases. The CDR3 sequence is 14 residues long. CDR1 and CDR2 from the germline V gene are SGDLS and YYNGEE.

The CDR3 is CASRQGASYNSPLHF. The CDR3 DNA reads as TGTGCCAGTAGACAGGGGGCCTCCTATAATTCACCCCTCCACTTT. The chain has TRBV19 and TRBJ1-6, with TRBD1 matching over 9 bases. Trimming removed 6 bases from V and 0 bases from J; junction bases left unmatched: 0. This CDR3 comprises 15 residues. Germline-derived CDR1 and CDR2 are LNHDA and SQIVND (reference sequence).

V and J are TRBV2 and TRBJ1-2; possibly TRBD1 for D (6 bases). The V gene lost 8 bases and the J gene lost 4 bases, with 11 bases spanning the gap. Germline CDR1 and CDR2: SNHLY and FYNNEI. The CDR3 contains 12 residues. CDR3 nucleotides: TGTGCCAGCGGACAGCTATTCTATGGCTACACCTTC. Its translation is CASGQLFYGYTF.

The rearrangement joins TRBV10-3 to TRBJ2-3; 10 nucleotides align to TRBD2. The ends lost 2 bases at V and 6 bases at J; junction bases unmatched: 5. CDR1 and CDR2 (germline): ENHRY, SYGVKD. The CDR3 sequence is 15 residues long. The CDR3 coding sequence is TGTGCCATCAGTGAGGAGCGGGGGGGCCAGGATACGCAGTATTTT. Protein product: CAISEERGGQDTQYF.

The chain uses TRBV18 and TRBJ1-4, with 9 bases identical to TRBD1. This CDR3 spans 17 amino acids. V lost 2 bases and J lost 0; bases outside the gene matches: 4. Germline lookup yields CDR1 KGHSH and CDR2 LQKENI. The CDR3 region has the DNA TGTGCCAGCTCACCAACAGGGGGCATTGCAACTAATGAAAAACTGTTTTTT. This codes for CASSPTGGIATNEKLFF.

The chain uses TRBV19 and TRBJ1-4; D not resolved. This CDR3 is built from 14 residues. Germline CDR1 is LNHDA and CDR2 is SQIVND (reference sequence). The V end was cut by 9 bases, the J end by 2 bases, with 13 bases between. CDR3 amino acids: CASSGSWTNEKLFF. For the CDR3, the DNA is TGTGCCAGCTCGGGAAGTTGGACTAATGAAAAACTGTTTTTT.

The rearrangement links TRBV6-5 to TRBJ2-2; D remains unclear. Germline V gene sequence: CDR1 MNHEY, CDR2 SVGAGI. This CDR3 is built from 13 residues. V was clipped by 5 bases and J by 3 bases, with 7 bases between them. The DNA of the CDR3 is TGTGCCAGCAGTGAAATGGACACCGGGGAGCTGTTTTTT. Translating it yields CASSEMDTGELFF.

The J gene is TRBJ1-2, the V gene TRBV15, with 7 bases identical to TRBD1. Germline CDR1 is LNHNV and CDR2 is YYDKDF (reference sequence). The CDR3 covers 15 residues. V lost 0 bases to trimming and J lost 8 bases; unmatched junction nucleotides: 9. CDR3 sequence: CATSRETGTADGYTF. CDR3 nucleotide sequence: TGTGCCACCAGCAGAGAAACCGGGACAGCTGACGGCTACACCTTC.

The J gene is TRBJ1-5, the V gene TRBV2; maybe TRBD1 (5 bases). The germline CDR1 and CDR2 sequences are SNHLY and FYNNEI. This CDR3 is 13 amino acids long. The V gene lost 6 bases and the J gene lost 7 bases, with 13 bases spanning the gap. This CDR3 is CASRGTSVQPQHF. The CDR3 DNA reads TGTGCCAGCAGGGGGACGTCGGTCCAGCCCCAGCATTTT. The entire variable domain, with the rest obtained from reference TRBV2 and TRBJ1-5, is as follows: EPEVTQTPSHQVTQMGQEVILRCVPISNHLYFYWYRQILGQKVEFLVSFYNNEISEKSEIFDDQFSVERPDGSNFTLKIRSTKLEDSAMYFCASRGTSVQPQHFGDGTRLSIL.

The J gene is TRBJ2-7, the V gene TRBV9; D unresolved. The germline V and J ends were trimmed by 0 bases and 4 bases, with 11 bases remaining between them. Germline V gene sequence: CDR1 SGDLS, CDR2 YYNGEE. The CDR3 runs 14 residues. CDR3 in amino acids: CASSVGVAPYEQYF. CDR3 coding DNA: TGTGCCAGCAGCGTAGGAGTGGCGCCTTACGAGCAGTACTTC.

The rearrangement links TRBV15 to TRBJ1-2; tentatively, D is TRBD1 (5 bases). Germline loops: CDR1 LNHNV, CDR2 YYDKDF (reference sequence). This CDR3 comprises 16 residues. V lost 0 bases, J lost 4 bases, and 15 bases lay in between. The CDR3 protein is CATSRDGAPEVYGYTF. The CDR3, as DNA: TGTGCCACCAGCAGAGATGGGGCTCCAGAGGTCTATGGCTACACCTTC.

This chain uses TRBV6-1 with TRBJ2-7, with unresolved D. This CDR3 is 12 amino acids long. Trimming left V 4 bases short and J 3 bases short, with 7 bases between. Per the germline V gene, CDR1 is MNHNS and CDR2 is SASEGT. DNA of the CDR3: TGTGCCAGCAGTGGGGTTTTCTACGAGCAGTACTTC. Its protein is CASSGVFYEQYF.

Written as DNA, the CDR3 is TGTGCCAGCTCACCAAGGGATGGGAGCACAGATACGCAGTATTTT. Translation gives CASSPRDGSTDTQYF. The genes are TRBV18 and TRBJ2-3; D not certain. Germline V lookup: CDR1 KGHSH, CDR2 LQKENI. The CDR3 contains 15 residues. Trimming stripped 2 bases from V and 0 bases from J, with 9 bases between. Variable domain in full (rest from reference TRBV18 and TRBJ2-3): NAGVMQNPRHLVRRRGQEARLRCSPMKGHSHVYWYRQLPEEGLKFMVYLQKENIIDESGMPKERFSAEFPKEGPSILRIQQVVRGDSAAYFCASSPRDGSTDTQYFGPGTRLTVL.

The rearrangement links TRBV4-1 to TRBJ1-5; TRBD1 might be the D (5 bases). Per germline, CDR1 MGHRA and CDR2 YSYEKL. V gave up 2 bases and J gave up 0 bases, with 20 bases separating them. This CDR3 has 19 amino acids. The CDR3 nucleotides are TGCGCCAGCAGCCAATACTCCGGGGCCATCCTTTATAGCAATCAGCCCCAGCATTTT. Amino acid sequence: CASSQYSGAILYSNQPQHF.

The genes are TRBV7-6 and TRBJ1-6; 7 nucleotides match TRBD1. The CDR3 spans 15 residues. The ends lost 1 base at V and 3 bases at J; junction bases unmatched: 0. Per germline, CDR1 SGHVS and CDR2 FNYEAQ. CDR3 sequence (DNA): TGTGCCAGCAGCTTAGACAGGGGCTATAATTCACCCCTCCACTTT. The encoded protein is CASSLDRGYNSPLHF.

The V call is TRBV7-2, the J call TRBJ1-5, with a tentative D call TRBD1 (5 bases). The CDR3 runs to 15 residues. Germline V gene lookup returns CDR1 SGHTA and CDR2 FQGNSA. The V and J ends lost 1 base and 1 base respectively, with 8 bases between them. CDR3 protein: CASSLVGGSNQPQHF. CDR3 nucleotides: TGTGCCAGCAGCTTAGTGGGGGGAAGCAATCAGCCCCAGCATTTT. Full variable domain (outside the CDR3, taken from reference TRBV7-2 and TRBJ1-5): GAGVSQSPSNKVTEKGKDVELRCDPISGHTALYWYRQSLGQGLEFLIYFQGNSAPDKSGLPSDRFSAERTGGSVSTLTIQRTQQEDSAVYLCASSLVGGSNQPQHFGDGTRLSIL.

The V call is TRBV7-9, the J call TRBJ2-5; D gene ambiguous. CDR3 length: 13 residues. Per the germline V gene, CDR1 is SEHNR and CDR2 is FQNEAQ (reference sequence). Between the trimmed V and J ends, which lost 1 base and 1 base, there was a span of 4 bases. CDR3 bases: TGTGCCAGCAGCTTAGGTGTCCAAGAGACCCAGTACTTC. Protein sequence: CASSLGVQETQYF.

The chain links TRBV7-2 to TRBJ2-2, with 12 bases matching TRBD1. Germline CDR1 SGHTA, CDR2 FQGNSA. This CDR3 comprises 17 residues. V was clipped by 4 bases and J by 2 bases; unmatched bases: 5. The CDR3 DNA follows: TGTGCCAGCAGCTCCTCCGGGACAGGGGGCAACACCGGGGAGCTGTTTTTT. Translated, it gives CASSSSGTGGNTGELFF.

V and J are TRBV27 and TRBJ1-4; TRBD1 is a possible D gene (6 bases). V was shortened by 6 bases and J by 8 bases, with 16 bases between the two germline ends. The CDR3 is 14 residues long. Germline CDR1 reads MNHEY; CDR2 reads SMNVEV (reference sequence). CDR3 bases: TGTGCCAGCAGCTTAGGGGGGGCAGGGGAAAAACTGTTTTTT. Its protein product is CASSLGGAGEKLFF.